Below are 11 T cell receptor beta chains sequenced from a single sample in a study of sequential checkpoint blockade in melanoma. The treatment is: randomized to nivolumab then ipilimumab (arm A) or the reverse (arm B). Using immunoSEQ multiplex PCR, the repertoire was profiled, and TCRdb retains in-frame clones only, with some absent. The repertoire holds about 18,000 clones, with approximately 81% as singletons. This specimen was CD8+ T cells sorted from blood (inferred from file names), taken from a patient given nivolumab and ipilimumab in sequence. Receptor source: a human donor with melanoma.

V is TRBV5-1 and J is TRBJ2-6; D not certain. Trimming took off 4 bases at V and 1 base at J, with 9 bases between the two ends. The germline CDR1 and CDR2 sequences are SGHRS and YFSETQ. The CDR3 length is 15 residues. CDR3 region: CASSPSESGANVLTF. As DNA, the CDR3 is TGCGCCAGCAGCCCGTCGGAGTCTGGGGCCAACGTCCTGACTTTC.

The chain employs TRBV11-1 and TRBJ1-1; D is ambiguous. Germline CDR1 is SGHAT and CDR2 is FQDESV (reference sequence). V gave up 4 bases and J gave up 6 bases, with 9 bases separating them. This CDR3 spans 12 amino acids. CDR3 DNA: TGTGCCAGCAGCTATAGCGGGGCTGAAGCTTTCTTT. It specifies CASSYSGAEAFF.

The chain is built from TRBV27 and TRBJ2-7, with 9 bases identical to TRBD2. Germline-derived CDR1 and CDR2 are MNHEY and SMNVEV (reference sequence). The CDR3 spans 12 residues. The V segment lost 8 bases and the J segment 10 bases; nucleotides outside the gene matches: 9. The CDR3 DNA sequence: TGTGCCAGCGTAGGGGTAGCGGGAGATCAGTACTTC. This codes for CASVGVAGDQYF.

The CDR3: CASTWRRDYLYGYTF. In nucleotides, the CDR3 is TGTGCCAGTACTTGGAGGAGGGATTATCTTTATGGCTACACCTTC. The genes are TRBV19 and TRBJ1-2; the D is unclear. CDR3 length equals 15 residues. V was shortened by 7 bases and J by 5 bases, with 20 bases between the two germline ends. The germline V gene has CDR1 LNHDA and CDR2 SQIVND (reference sequence).

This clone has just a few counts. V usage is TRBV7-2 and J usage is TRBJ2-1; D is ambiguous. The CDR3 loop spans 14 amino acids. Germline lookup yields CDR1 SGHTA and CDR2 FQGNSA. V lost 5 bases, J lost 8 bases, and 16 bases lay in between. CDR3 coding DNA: TGTGCCAGCAGCCGCTATATGGTCCGAGATGAGCAGTTCTTC. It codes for CASSRYMVRDEQFF.

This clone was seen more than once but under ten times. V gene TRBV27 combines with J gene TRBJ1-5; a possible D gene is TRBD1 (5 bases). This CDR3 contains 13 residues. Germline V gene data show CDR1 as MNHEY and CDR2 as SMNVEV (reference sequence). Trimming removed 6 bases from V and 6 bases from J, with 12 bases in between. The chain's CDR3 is CASRGASGQPQHF. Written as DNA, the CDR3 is TGTGCCAGCAGAGGGGCCTCCGGTCAGCCCCAGCATTTT.

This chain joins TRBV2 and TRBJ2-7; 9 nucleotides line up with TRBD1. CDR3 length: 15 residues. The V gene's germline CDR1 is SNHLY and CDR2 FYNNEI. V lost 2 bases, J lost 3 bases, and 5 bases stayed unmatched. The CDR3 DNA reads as TGTGCCAGCAGTGAATGGACAGGGGAGGGCTACGAGCAGTACTTC. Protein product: CASSEWTGEGYEQYF.

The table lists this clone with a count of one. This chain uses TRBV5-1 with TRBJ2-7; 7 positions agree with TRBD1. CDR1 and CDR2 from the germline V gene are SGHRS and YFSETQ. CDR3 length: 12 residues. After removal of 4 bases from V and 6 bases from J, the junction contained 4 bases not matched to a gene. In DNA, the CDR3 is TGCGCCAGCAGCCTTGACAGGGCCGAGCAGTACTTC. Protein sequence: CASSLDRAEQYF.

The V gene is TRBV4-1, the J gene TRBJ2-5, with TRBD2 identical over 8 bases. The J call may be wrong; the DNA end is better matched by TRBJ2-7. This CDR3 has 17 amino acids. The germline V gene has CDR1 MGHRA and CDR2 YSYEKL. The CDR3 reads CASSQDTVAGGAYEQYF. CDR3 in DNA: TGCGCCAGCAGCCAAGATACCGTCGCGGGAGGCGCCTACGAGCAGTACTTC.

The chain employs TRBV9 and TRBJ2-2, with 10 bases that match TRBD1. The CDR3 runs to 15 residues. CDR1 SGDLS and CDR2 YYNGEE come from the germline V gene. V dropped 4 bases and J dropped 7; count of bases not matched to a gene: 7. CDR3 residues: CASSPRQGAIGELFF. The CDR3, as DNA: TGTGCCAGCAGCCCTCGACAGGGGGCTATCGGGGAGCTGTTTTTT.

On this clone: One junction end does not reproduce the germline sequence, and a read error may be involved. The CDR3 DNA reads as TGTGCCAGCAGCTTAGGGGGCCCCGAGCAGTACTTC. Protein: CASSLGGPEQYF. The chain combines TRBV5-3 with TRBJ2-7; 7 bases are shared with TRBD1. TRBV5-3 is an open reading frame, and its role is uncertain. The CDR3 runs to 12 residues.